This T cell receptor (beta chain) was sequenced in a study of shared clonotypes between healthy human individuals. Here immunoSEQ multiplex PCR was the method, and the copy in TCRdb shows in-frame clones only, minus some. The sample consists of around 2,000,000 clones, roughly 95% of them appearing once. Of note for this clone: Its target is unknown.

V shed 0 bases, J shed 2 bases, and the junction held 10 bases outside the gene matches. Germline CDR1 SGDLS, CDR2 YYNGEE. This CDR3 region has 18 residues. Study results and caveats: Inspection by rarefaction showed sorted-subset sequencing to be incomplete despite large depth.

Positively selected for CCR7, the CD45RO-negative cells used as naive CD8 cells excluded terminally differentiated effector memory CD45RA+ cells. All donors qualified as healthy HIV-negative adults and had experienced no recent acute infections or vaccinations. Sequencing was carried out using naive CD8+ T cells sorted from blood. The chain couples TRBV9 to TRBJ2-3; 9 nucleotides agree with TRBD2. The clonotype originates from a man aged 18 to 30 in good health. The CDR3 loop is CASSVGREGPSFTDTQYF. The CDR3 DNA follows: TGTGCCAGCAGCGTAGGGCGGGAGGGCCCCTCTTTCACAGATACGCAGTATTTT.